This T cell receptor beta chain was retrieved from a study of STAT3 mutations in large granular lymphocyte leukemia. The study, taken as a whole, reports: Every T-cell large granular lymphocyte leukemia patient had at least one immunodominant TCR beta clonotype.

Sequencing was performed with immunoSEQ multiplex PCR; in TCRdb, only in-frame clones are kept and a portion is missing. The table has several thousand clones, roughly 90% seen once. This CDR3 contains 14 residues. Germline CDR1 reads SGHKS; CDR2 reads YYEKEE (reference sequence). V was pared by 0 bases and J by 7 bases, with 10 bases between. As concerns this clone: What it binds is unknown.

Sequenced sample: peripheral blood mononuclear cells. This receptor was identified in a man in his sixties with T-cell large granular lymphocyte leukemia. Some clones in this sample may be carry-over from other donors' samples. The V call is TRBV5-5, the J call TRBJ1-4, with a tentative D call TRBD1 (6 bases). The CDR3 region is CASSLGGRGEKLFF. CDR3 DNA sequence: TGTGCCAGCAGCTTGGGGGGGCGAGGTGAAAAACTGTTTTTT.